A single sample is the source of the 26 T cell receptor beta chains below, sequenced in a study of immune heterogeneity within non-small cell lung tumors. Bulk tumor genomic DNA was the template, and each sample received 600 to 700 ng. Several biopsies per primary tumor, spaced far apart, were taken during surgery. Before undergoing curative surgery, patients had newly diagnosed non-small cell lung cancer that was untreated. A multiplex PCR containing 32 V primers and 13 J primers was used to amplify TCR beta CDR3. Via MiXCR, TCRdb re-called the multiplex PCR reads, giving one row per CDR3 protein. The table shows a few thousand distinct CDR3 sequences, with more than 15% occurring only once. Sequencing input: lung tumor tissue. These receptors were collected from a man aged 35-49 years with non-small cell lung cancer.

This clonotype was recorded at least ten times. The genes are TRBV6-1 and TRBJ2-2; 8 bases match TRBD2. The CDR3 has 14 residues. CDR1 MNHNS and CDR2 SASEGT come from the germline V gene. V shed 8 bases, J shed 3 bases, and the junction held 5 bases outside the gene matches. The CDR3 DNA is TGTGCCAGCTCGGGCGGGGGGCACACCGGGGAGCTGTTTTTT. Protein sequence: CASSGGGHTGELFF.

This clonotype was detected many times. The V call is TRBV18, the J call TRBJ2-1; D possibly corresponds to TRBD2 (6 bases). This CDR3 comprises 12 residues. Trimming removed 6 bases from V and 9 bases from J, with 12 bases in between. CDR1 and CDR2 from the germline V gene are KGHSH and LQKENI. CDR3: CASSTTSTEQFF. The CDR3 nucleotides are TGTGCCAGCTCGACCACTAGCACTGAGCAGTTCTTC.

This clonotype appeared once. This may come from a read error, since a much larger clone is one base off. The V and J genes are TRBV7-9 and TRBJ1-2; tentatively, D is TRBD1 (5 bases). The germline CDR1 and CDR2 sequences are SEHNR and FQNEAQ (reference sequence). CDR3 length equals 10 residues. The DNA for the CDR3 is TGTGCATTGGGAGGGGATGGCTACACCTTC. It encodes CALGGDGYTF.

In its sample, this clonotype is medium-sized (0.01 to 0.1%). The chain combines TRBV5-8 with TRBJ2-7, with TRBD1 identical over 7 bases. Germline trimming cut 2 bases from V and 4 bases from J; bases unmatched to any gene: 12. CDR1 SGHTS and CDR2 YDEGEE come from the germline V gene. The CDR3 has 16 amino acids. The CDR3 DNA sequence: TGTGCCAGCAGCTTATTAACAGGGGTTAGGAAGTACGAGCAGTACTTC. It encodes CASSLLTGVRKYEQYF.

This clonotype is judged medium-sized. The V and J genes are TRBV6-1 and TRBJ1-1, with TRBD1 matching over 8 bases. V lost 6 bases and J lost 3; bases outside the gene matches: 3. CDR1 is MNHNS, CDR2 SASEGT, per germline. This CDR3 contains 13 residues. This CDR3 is CASRVQGDTEAFF. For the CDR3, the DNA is TGTGCCAGCAGGGTACAGGGGGACACTGAAGCTTTCTTT.

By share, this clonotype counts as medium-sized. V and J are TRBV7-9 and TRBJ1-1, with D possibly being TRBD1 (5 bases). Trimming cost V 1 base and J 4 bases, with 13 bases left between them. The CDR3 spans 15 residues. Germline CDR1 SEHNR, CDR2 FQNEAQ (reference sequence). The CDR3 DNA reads TGTGCCAGCAGCTTAGAGATGGGGCTGGGCACTGAAGCTTTCTTT. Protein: CASSLEMGLGTEAFF.

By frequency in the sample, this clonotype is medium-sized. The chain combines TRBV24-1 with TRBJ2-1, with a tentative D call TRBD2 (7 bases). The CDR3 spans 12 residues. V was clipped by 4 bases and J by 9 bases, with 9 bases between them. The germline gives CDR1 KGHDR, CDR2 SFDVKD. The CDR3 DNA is TGTGCCACCAGTGAGGGGGGGCGTGAGCAGTTCTTC. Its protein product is CATSEGGREQFF.

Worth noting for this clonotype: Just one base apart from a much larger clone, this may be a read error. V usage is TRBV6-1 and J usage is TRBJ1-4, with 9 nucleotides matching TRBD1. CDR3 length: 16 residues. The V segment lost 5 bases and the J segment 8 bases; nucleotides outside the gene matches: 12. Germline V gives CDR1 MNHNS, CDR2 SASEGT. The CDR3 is CASSLSGQGYLEKLFF. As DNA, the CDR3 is TGTGCCAGCAGTCTTTCGGGACAGGGTTATTTGGAAAAACTGTTTTTT.

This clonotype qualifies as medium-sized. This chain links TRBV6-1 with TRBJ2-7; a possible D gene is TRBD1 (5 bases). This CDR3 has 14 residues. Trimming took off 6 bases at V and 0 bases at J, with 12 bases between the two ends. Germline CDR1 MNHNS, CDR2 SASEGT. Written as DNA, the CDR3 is TGTGCCAGCAGGCGTGGGGCGGCCTCCTACGAGCAGTACTTC. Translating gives CASRRGAASYEQYF.

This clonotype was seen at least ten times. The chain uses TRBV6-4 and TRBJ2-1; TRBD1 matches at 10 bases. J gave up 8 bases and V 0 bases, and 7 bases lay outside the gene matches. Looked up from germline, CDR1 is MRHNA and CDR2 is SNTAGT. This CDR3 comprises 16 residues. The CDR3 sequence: CASSDSGTGEVHEQFF. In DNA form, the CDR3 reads TGTGCCAGCAGTGACTCTGGGACAGGGGAGGTCCATGAGCAGTTCTTC.

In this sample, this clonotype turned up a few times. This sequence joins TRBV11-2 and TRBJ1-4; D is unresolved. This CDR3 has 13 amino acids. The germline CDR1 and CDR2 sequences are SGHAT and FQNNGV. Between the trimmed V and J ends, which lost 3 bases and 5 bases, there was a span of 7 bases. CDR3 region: CASSFSSNEKLFF. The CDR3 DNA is TGTGCCAGCAGCTTTAGCAGCAATGAAAAACTGTTTTTT.

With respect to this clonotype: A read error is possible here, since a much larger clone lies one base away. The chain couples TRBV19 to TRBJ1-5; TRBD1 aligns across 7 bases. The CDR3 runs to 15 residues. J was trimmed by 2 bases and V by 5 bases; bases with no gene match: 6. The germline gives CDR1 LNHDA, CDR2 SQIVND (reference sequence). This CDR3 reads CASSLTGWGNQPQHF. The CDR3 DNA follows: TGTGCCAGTAGTCTGACAGGGTGGGGCAATCAGCCCCAGCATTTT.

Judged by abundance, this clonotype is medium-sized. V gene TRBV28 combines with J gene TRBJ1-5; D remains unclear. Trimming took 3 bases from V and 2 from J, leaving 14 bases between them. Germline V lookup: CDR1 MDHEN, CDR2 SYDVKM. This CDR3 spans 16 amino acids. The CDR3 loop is CASSFWVPEGNQPQHF. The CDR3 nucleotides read TGTGCCAGCAGTTTTTGGGTCCCGGAGGGCAATCAGCCCCAGCATTTT.

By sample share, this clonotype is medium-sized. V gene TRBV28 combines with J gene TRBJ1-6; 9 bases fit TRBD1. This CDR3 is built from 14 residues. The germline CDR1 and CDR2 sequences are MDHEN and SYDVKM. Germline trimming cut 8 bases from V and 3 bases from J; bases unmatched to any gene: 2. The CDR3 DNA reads TGTGCCAGCCGGACAGGGGACTATAATTCACCCCTCCACTTT. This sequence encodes CASRTGDYNSPLHF.

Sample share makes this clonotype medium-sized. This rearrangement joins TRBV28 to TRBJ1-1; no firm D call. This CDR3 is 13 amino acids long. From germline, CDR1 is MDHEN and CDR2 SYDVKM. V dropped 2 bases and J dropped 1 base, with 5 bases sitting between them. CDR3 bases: TGTGCCAGCAGTTTAACGGGGAACACTGAAGCTTTCTTT. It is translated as CASSLTGNTEAFF.

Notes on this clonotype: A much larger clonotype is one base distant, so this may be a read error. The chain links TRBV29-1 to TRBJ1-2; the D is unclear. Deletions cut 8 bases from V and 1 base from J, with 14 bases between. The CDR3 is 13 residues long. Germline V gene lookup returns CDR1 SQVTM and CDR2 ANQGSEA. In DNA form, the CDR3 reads TGCAGCTTGGCTTGGATGAATAACTATGGCTACACCTTC. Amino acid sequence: CSLAWMNNYGYTF.

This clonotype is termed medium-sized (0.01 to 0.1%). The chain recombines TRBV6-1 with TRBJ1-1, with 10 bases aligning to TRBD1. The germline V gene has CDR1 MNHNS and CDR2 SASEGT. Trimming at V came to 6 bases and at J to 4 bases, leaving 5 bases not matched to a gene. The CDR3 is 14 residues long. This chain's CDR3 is CASRIGTGVTEAFF. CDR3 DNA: TGTGCCAGCAGGATCGGGACAGGGGTCACTGAAGCTTTCTTT.

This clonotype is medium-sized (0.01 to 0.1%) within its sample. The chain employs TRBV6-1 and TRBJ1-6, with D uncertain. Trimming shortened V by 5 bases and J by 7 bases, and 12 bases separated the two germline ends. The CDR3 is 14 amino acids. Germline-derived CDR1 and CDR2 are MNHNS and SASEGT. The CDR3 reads CASSIGPENSPLHF. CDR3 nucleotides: TGTGCCAGCAGTATAGGTCCAGAAAATTCACCCCTCCACTTT.

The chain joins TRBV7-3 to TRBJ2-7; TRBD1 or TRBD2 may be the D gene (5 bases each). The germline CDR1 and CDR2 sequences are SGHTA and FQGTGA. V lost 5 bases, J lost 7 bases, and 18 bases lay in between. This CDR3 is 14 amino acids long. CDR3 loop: CASSPRDPAREQYF. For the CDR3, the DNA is TGTGCCAGCAGCCCCCGGGACCCCGCCCGGGAGCAGTACTTC.

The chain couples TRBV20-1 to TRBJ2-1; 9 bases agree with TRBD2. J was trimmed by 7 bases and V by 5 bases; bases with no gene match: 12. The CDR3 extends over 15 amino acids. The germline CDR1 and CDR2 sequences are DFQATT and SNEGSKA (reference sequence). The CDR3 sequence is CSAERLAGEGNEQFF. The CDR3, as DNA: TGCAGTGCTGAGAGGTTAGCGGGAGAGGGGAATGAGCAGTTCTTC.

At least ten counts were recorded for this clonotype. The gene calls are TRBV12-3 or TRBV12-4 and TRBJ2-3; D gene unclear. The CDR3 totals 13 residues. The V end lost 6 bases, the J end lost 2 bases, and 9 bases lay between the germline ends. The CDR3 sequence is CASSRTTTDTQYF. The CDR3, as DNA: TGTGCCAGCAGCCGTACAACCACAGATACGCAGTATTTT.

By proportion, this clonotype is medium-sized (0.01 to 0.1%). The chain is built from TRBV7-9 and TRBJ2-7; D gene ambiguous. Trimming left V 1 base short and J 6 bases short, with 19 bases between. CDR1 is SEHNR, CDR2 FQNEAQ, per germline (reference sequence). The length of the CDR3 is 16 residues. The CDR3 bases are TGTGCCAGCAGCTTAGGGCGGTCTCAGGTTTTGGGCGAGCAGTACTTC. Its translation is CASSLGRSQVLGEQYF.

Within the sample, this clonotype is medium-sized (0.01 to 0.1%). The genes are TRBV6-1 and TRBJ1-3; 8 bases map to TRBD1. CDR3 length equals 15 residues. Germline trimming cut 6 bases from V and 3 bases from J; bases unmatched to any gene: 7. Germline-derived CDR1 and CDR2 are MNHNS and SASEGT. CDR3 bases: TGTGCCAGCAGCACCGGGACAGGCGGTGGAAACACCATATATTTT. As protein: CASSTGTGGGNTIYF.

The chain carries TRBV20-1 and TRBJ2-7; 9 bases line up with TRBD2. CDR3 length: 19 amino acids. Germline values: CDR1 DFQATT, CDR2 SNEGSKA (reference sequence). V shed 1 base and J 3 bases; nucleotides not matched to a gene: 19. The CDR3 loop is CSARAPQGHWGLALYEQYF. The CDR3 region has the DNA TGCAGTGCTAGAGCTCCACAGGGGCACTGGGGACTAGCACTCTACGAGCAGTACTTC.

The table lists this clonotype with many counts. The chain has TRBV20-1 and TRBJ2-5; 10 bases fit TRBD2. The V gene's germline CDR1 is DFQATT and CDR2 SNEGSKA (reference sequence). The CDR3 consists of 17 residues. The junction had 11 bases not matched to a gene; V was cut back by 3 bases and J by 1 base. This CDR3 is CSASRLAGAWVQETQYF. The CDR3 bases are TGCAGTGCTAGCCGGCTAGCGGGAGCTTGGGTCCAAGAGACCCAGTACTTC.

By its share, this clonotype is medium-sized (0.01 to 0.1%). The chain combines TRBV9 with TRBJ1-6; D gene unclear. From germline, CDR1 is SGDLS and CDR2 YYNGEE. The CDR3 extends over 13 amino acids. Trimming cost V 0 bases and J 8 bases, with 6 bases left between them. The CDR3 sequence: CASSVVLDSPLHF. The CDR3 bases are TGTGCCAGCAGCGTAGTCTTGGATTCACCCCTCCACTTT.